This TCR beta chain was retrieved from a study of beta chain features in type 1 diabetes. The overall study: Examination covered over 85,000,000 sorted cells spanning all samples.

Trimming pared 5 bases from V and 5 bases from J, leaving 18 bases between. From germline, CDR1 is SGHTA and CDR2 FQGTGA. CDR3 size: 15 residues. Of the isolated RNA, all was reverse transcribed, and so the sequenced material was expressed TCRB transcripts. Sequencing was performed with immunoSEQ multiplex PCR; in TCRdb, only in-frame clones are kept and a portion is missing. This sample carries around 19,000 clones, around 50% of them seen once, and the ten largest clones take about 0.45%. There was one heparinised blood draw per donor, averaging roughly 100 mL. In the case of this clone: Its antigen remains unidentified.

General observations from the study: Type 1 diabetes patients had fewer VDJ junction insertions and more deletions.

V gene TRBV7-3 combines with J gene TRBJ1-2; D perhaps matches TRBD1 (5 bases). Input material: stem cell memory CD4+ T cells from blood. The clonotype originates from a man aged 18 to 35 in good health. CDR3 in amino acids: CASSSTPTASYGYTF. CDR3 sequence (DNA): TGTGCCAGCAGCAGCACACCGACAGCTTCTTATGGCTACACCTTC.